Listed below are T cell receptor beta chains from one sample, sequenced in a study of CXCR3-negative and CXCR3-positive naive CD8 T cells. TCRdb processed the 5' RACE reads again and assigns one entry to each CDR3 protein, with no DNA. The specimen's table records 45,000 or so distinct CDR3 sequences. Sequences were obtained from memory CD8+ T cells from blood. The receptors stem from a human donor in good health. Some clones in this sample may be carry-over from other donors' samples. Both conserved end residues are part of each CDR3. Some rows have no size entry. The others give once, few or many, or a class for an expanded clone.

j_gene,v_gene,abundance,CDR3aa
TRBJ1-3,TRBV5-1,.,CASSLEGQKSGNTIYF
TRBJ2-2,TRBV7-6,.,CASRGQATTGELFF
TRBJ1-5,TRBV15,.,CATSGGGNQPQHF
TRBJ1-1,TRBV12-3/TRBV12-4,.,CASSTWGHMNTEAFF
TRBJ2-5,TRBV5-5,.,CASSDPGPETQYF
TRBJ2-7,TRBV6-2/TRBV6-3,.,CASALTPQGPFYEQYF
TRBJ2-7,TRBV27,.,CASSFSQGTYEQYF
TRBJ2-1,TRBV29-1,.,CSVEPNSGGADEQFF
TRBJ1-1,TRBV7-2,.,CASSLDGAQITEAFF
TRBJ2-3,TRBV28,.,CASSPRAGMPDTQYF
TRBJ2-7,TRBV28,.,CASSSVSGEQYF
TRBJ1-1,TRBV6-6,.,CASSVGTAVTEAFF
TRBJ2-2,TRBV6-1,.,CASPPGDTGELFF
TRBJ2-2,TRBV29-1,.,CSVERGGFGTGELFF
TRBJ2-3,TRBV6-4,medium-sized,CASSLGRDTDTQYF
TRBJ2-3,TRBV6-2/TRBV6-3,.,CASSELQGGSDTQYF
TRBJ2-7,TRBV7-9,.,CASSLGESDGSSYEQYF
TRBJ2-2,TRBV4-3,.,CASRQGSGTRTGELFF
TRBJ1-2,TRBV28,.,CASSLSDAYGYTF
TRBJ1-2,TRBV7-9,.,CASAKGMDGYTF
TRBJ2-7,TRBV7-8,.,CASSSYRDSSYEQYF
TRBJ1-2,TRBV7-9,.,CASSPSSRVIFGYGYTF
TRBJ2-5,TRBV18,.,CASSPPRGGTETQYF
TRBJ2-3,TRBV5-1,.,CASSTGRQDTQYF
TRBJ2-5,TRBV3-1,.,CASSARLEGQETQYF